Included here is one T cell receptor beta chain sequence, with context. Antigen: not known. This entry is derived from a study of cytomegalovirus exposure and HLA in healthy donors. PCR employed 60 Vbeta and 13 Jbeta primers. Measured with immunoSEQ multiplex PCR; TCRdb has only the in-frame clones, and not every one. Its listing shows 110,000 to 150,000 clones. The donors (healthy individuals) were bone marrow donors. Germline lookup yields CDR1 SGHNT and CDR2 YENEEA. Trimming removed 4 bases from V and 4 bases from J; junction bases left unmatched: 5. This CDR3 comprises 15 residues. Broader study findings: It was shown in a later analysis that HLA-associated TCR beta chains were more clonally expanded than other, equally common chains. The study labeled 164 TCR beta chains cytomegalovirus-associated. TRBV6-2, TRBV6-3 and other indistinguishable V segments were excluded.

The sequence was obtained from a middle-aged man in good health and CMV-seronegative. The sample was PBMCs. The rearrangement links TRBV11-3 to TRBJ2-2; 8 bases line up with TRBD1. CDR3 amino acids: CASSSYGQGTGELFF. CDR3 bases: TGTGCCAGCAGCTCATACGGACAGGGCACCGGGGAGCTGTTTTTT.